The rows below give T cell receptor beta chains drawn from one sample of a study of metastatic and nonmetastatic thyroid tumors. With MiXCR, TCRdb reprocessed the PCR reads. The table shows 7,000 to 8,500 clones, with roughly 23% occurring only once. Sequencing input: tumor tissue. These receptors were collected from a female donor with papillary thyroid cancer or a benign thyroid nodule (not recorded which). Some clones in this sample may be carry-over from other donors' samples. Each CDR3 is given with its conserved first and last residue. The D gene is left open where the match is weak. Expanded clones are given a class, and other clones once, few, many or no size at all.

d_call: NA
clone_size: NA
cdr3_length: 12
v_call: TRBV12-3/TRBV12-4
j_call: TRBJ2-7
cdr3_aa: CATSEGLYEQYF
cdr3_nt: TGTGCCACTTCGGAGGGCCTGTACGAGCAGTACTTC

d_call: NA
clone_size: NA
cdr3_length: 14
v_call: TRBV6-1
j_call: TRBJ1-2
cdr3_aa: CASSPSATNYGYTF
cdr3_nt: TGTGCCAGCAGCCCTTCGGCAACGAACTATGGCTACACCTTC

d_call: TRBD2
clone_size: medium-sized
cdr3_length: 16
v_call: TRBV12-3/TRBV12-4
j_call: TRBJ2-7
cdr3_aa: CASGGLAGGGSYEQYF
cdr3_nt: TGTGCCAGCGGTGGACTAGCGGGAGGAGGGTCCTACGAGCAGTACTTC

d_call: NA
clone_size: medium-sized
cdr3_length: 15
v_call: TRBV24-1
j_call: TRBJ2-7
cdr3_aa: CAIRVIGRTSYEQYF
cdr3_nt: TGTGCCATCAGGGTTATAGGGCGGACTTCCTACGAGCAGTACTTC

d_call: NA
clone_size: few
cdr3_length: 13
v_call: TRBV6-4
j_call: TRBJ1-1
cdr3_aa: CAAQGKGNTEAFF
cdr3_nt: TGTGCCGCACAGGGAAAGGGGAACACTGAAGCTTTCTTT

d_call: NA
clone_size: medium-sized
cdr3_length: 12
v_call: TRBV30
j_call: TRBJ2-1
cdr3_aa: CAWSPSAGEQFF
cdr3_nt: TGTGCCTGGAGTCCGTCGGCGGGTGAGCAGTTCTTC

d_call: TRBD1
clone_size: NA
cdr3_length: 12
v_call: TRBV2
j_call: TRBJ1-2
cdr3_aa: CASRRGQGIPVF
cdr3_nt: TGTGCCAGCAGGAGAGGACAGGGCATCCCCGTTTTC

d_call: NA
clone_size: many
cdr3_length: 14
v_call: TRBV7-2
j_call: TRBJ1-6
cdr3_aa: CASSLATGSSPLHF
cdr3_nt: TGTGCCAGCAGCTTAGCCACAGGGTCCTCACCCCTCCACTTT

d_call: TRBD1
clone_size: many
cdr3_length: 14
v_call: TRBV29-1
j_call: TRBJ2-7
cdr3_aa: CSARGDRGAYEQYF
cdr3_nt: TGCAGCGCTCGGGGGGACAGGGGGGCCTACGAGCAGTACTTC

d_call: TRBD2
clone_size: NA
cdr3_length: 16
v_call: TRBV5-1
j_call: TRBJ2-3
cdr3_aa: CASSAGTSVYTDTQYF
cdr3_nt: TGCGCCAGCAGTGCCGGGACTAGCGTGTACACAGATACGCAGTATTTT

d_call: NA
clone_size: few
cdr3_length: 15
v_call: TRBV27
j_call: TRBJ2-2
cdr3_aa: CASSLRDPGTGELFF
cdr3_nt: TGTGCCAGCAGTTTACGGGACCCAGGGACCGGGGAGCTGTTTTTT

d_call: TRBD2
clone_size: NA
cdr3_length: 13
v_call: TRBV2
j_call: TRBJ2-1
cdr3_aa: CATSGNSYNEQFF
cdr3_nt: TGTGCCACTAGCGGGAATTCCTACAATGAGCAGTTCTTC

d_call: NA
clone_size: large
cdr3_length: 14
v_call: TRBV27
j_call: TRBJ1-2
cdr3_aa: CASSYVQGRGGYTF
cdr3_nt: TGTGCCAGCAGTTATGTGCAGGGACGCGGTGGCTACACCTTC

d_call: NA
clone_size: few
cdr3_length: 15
v_call: TRBV6-1
j_call: TRBJ1-2
cdr3_aa: CASSETAIEAYGYTF
cdr3_nt: TGTGCCAGCAGTGAGACAGCGATTGAAGCCTATGGCTACACCTTC

d_call: TRBD1
clone_size: few
cdr3_length: 14
v_call: TRBV6-1
j_call: TRBJ1-1
cdr3_aa: CASSLRQGETEAFF
cdr3_nt: TGTGCCAGCAGTCTCCGGCAGGGGGAAACTGAAGCTTTCTTT

d_call: TRBD2
clone_size: NA
cdr3_length: 19
v_call: TRBV11-2
j_call: TRBJ2-1
cdr3_aa: CASSLVSLSGGRGYNEQFF
cdr3_nt: TGTGCCAGCAGCTTAGTCTCGCTATCGGGGGGGCGAGGATACAATGAGCAGTTCTTC

d_call: NA
clone_size: once
cdr3_length: 12
v_call: TRBV11-3
j_call: TRBJ2-6
cdr3_aa: CASSLVRAFLTF
cdr3_nt: TGTGCCAGCAGCTTAGTCCGAGCCTTCCTGACTTTC

d_call: NA
clone_size: many
cdr3_length: 14
v_call: TRBV19
j_call: TRBJ2-1
cdr3_aa: CASSDRDGNNEQFF
cdr3_nt: TGTGCCAGTAGTGACCGGGACGGCAACAATGAGCAGTTCTTC

d_call: NA
clone_size: few
cdr3_length: 14
v_call: TRBV28
j_call: TRBJ1-1
cdr3_aa: CASTPRAWVTEAFF
cdr3_nt: TGTGCCAGCACCCCCCGGGCATGGGTAACTGAAGCTTTCTTT

d_call: TRBD2
clone_size: many
cdr3_length: 16
v_call: TRBV11-2
j_call: TRBJ2-5
cdr3_aa: CASSLRLAGDSETQYF
cdr3_nt: TGTGCCAGCAGCTTGAGACTAGCGGGAGATTCCGAGACCCAGTACTTC

d_call: TRBD1
clone_size: few
cdr3_length: 13
v_call: TRBV6-1
j_call: TRBJ1-6
cdr3_aa: CASSRGQIEPLHF
cdr3_nt: TGTGCCAGCAGTAGGGGACAGATCGAACCCCTCCACTTT